This T cell receptor (beta chain) was captured in a study of cytomegalovirus exposure and HLA in healthy donors. Overall study: The same platform as the approximately 640 first-cohort repertoires was used for the 90 to 150 validation repertoires, a later analysis reported. General study points: Most TCRs appeared rarely, but some public TCRs recurred in many donors.

Sequenced by immunoSEQ multiplex PCR; TCRdb stores in-frame clones only, minus some. The data show about 110,000 clones, more than 75% seen once. Germline V gene data show CDR1 as SGDLS and CDR2 as YYNGEE. J gave up 0 bases and V 0 bases, and 0 bases lay outside the gene matches. The CDR3 totals 15 residues. The donors were part of the roughly 120-subject validation cohort, which stood apart from the roughly 670-subject first cohort. This clone was observed a single time. The antigen is not known. The sample was PBMCs. This receptor was obtained from a woman aged 30 to 39 in good health and CMV-seropositive. The rearrangement uses TRBV9 and TRBJ2-7; 10 bases are shared with TRBD1. As DNA, the CDR3 is TGTGCCAGCAGCGTAGGACAGGGGGCCTCCTACGAGCAGTACTTC. Its protein product is CASSVGQGASYEQYF. Based on the CDR3 plus reference TRBV9 and TRBJ2-7, the full variable domain is DSGVTQTPKHLITATGQRVTLRCSPRSGDLSVYWYQQSLDQGLQFLIQYYNGEERAKGNILERFSAQQFPDLHSELNLSSLELGDSALYFCASSVGQGASYEQYFGPGTRLTVT.